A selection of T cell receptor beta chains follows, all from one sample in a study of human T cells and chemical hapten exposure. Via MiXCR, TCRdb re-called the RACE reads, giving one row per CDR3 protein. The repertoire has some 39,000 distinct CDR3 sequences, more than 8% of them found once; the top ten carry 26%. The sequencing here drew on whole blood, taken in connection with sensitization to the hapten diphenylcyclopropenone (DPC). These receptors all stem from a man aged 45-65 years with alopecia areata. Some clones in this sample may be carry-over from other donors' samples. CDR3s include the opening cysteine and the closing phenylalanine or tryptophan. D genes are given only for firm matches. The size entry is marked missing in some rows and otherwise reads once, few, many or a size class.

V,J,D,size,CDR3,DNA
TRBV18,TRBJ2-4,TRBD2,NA,CASSPGLAGGPGTKNIQYF,TGTGCCAGCTCACCCGGACTAGCGGGAGGGCCCGGGACCAAAAACATTCAGTACTTC
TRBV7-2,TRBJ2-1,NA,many,CASSLEVAEQFF,TGTGCCAGCAGCTTAGAGGTGGCCGAGCAGTTCTTC
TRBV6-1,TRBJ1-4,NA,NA,CASSEAVASTNEKLFF,TGTGCCAGCAGTGAAGCGGTGGCCTCAACTAATGAAAAACTGTTTTTT
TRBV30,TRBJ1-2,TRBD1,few,CAWNPGQVGGYTF,TGTGCCTGGAACCCGGGACAGGTCGGGGGCTACACCTTC
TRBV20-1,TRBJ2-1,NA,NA,CSALDNPNEQFF,TGCAGTGCTCTGGACAACCCCAATGAGCAGTTCTTC
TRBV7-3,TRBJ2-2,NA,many,CASSLSVSDTGELFF,TGTGCCAGCAGCTTATCAGTTTCAGACACCGGGGAGCTGTTTTTT
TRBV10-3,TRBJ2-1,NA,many,CAIMAAAGRLYNEQFF,TGTGCCATCATGGCAGCGGCGGGAAGACTCTACAATGAGCAGTTCTTC
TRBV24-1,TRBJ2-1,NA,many,CATSDPSGGISYNEQFF,TGTGCCACCAGTGACCCCTCCGGCGGGATCTCCTACAATGAGCAGTTCTTC
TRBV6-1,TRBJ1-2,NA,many,CASNSPRQSGYTF,TGTGCCAGCAACTCTCCTCGACAGAGTGGCTACACCTTC
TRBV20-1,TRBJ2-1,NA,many,CSARDGRKQFF,TGCAGTGCTAGAGATGGGCGGAAGCAGTTCTTC
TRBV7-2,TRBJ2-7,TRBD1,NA,CASSPGQLAYEQYF,TGTGCCAGCAGCCCGGGACAGCTGGCCTACGAGCAGTACTTC
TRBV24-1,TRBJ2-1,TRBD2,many,CATSAPTGVMQGGNEQFF,TGTGCCACCAGTGCCCCCACAGGTGTTATGCAGGGAGGGAATGAGCAGTTCTTC
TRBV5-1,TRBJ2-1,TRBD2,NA,CASSPGTSGSDEQFF,TGCGCCAGCAGCCCCGGGACTAGCGGGAGCGATGAGCAGTTCTTC
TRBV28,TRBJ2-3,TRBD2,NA,CASGTSGTRAWYF,TGTGCCAGCGGGACTAGCGGGACTCGGGCATGGTATTTT
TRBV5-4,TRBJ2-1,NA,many,CASSLGGSSRNEQFF,TGTGCCAGCAGCTTAGGTGGGAGCTCGCGAAATGAGCAGTTCTTC
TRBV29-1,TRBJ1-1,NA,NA,CSVEGQANTEAFF,TGCAGCGTTGAAGGTCAGGCGAACACTGAAGCTTTCTTT
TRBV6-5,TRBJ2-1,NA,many,CASSYSKAGSYNEQFF,TGTGCCAGCAGTTACTCGAAGGCGGGTTCCTACAATGAGCAGTTCTTC
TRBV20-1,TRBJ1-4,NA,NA,CSARDPRRGEKLFF,TGCAGTGCTAGAGATCCGAGGCGCGGGGAAAAACTGTTTTTT
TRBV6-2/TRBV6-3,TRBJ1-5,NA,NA,CASSYIRGQPQHF,TGTGCCAGCAGTTACATCCGAGGCCAGCCCCAGCATTTT
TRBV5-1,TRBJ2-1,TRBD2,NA,CASSLLAGGYNEQFF,TGCGCCAGCAGCTTGTTAGCGGGAGGCTACAATGAGCAGTTCTTC
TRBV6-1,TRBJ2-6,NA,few,CASSEAVPGITGANVLTF,TGTGCCAGCAGTGAAGCCGTTCCAGGGATTACTGGGGCCAACGTCCTGACTTTC
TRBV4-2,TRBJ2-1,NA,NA,CASSQVATGDNEQFF,TGTGCCAGCAGCCAAGTGGCGACAGGAGACAATGAGCAGTTCTTC
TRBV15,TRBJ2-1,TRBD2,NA,CATSRDREGGEQFF,TGTGCCACCAGCAGAGATCGGGAGGGCGGGGAGCAGTTCTTC
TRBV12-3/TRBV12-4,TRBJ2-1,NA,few,CASSFVIRDNEQFF,TGTGCCAGCAGTTTTGTGATCCGGGACAATGAGCAGTTCTTC